This TCR beta chain was identified in a study of OX40 agonist ivuxolimab in advanced cancers. Whole-study context: A history of anti-PD-1, anti-PD-L1 or anti-CTLA-4 therapy was acceptable, and roughly 40% had some.

Clones were read by immunoSEQ multiplex PCR, and TCRdb kept only the in-frame ones, dropping some. Altogether 65,000 to 80,000 clones are present, roughly nine tenths being singletons, with the ten largest covering approximately 0.32%. This CDR3 is built from 15 residues. Germline assignment: CDR1 LNHDA and CDR2 SQIVND (reference sequence). V dropped 3 bases and J dropped 2 bases, with 10 bases sitting between them. The sequences come from CD4+ or CD8+ T cells sorted from blood, collected in a trial of the OX40 agonist ivuxolimab. The TCR sequence derives from an adult with an advanced solid tumor such as melanoma, head and neck, liver or kidney cancer. This chain uses TRBV19 with TRBJ2-2; D might be TRBD1 (5 bases). CDR3 in DNA: TGTGCCAGTAGTATCGGCGACAGCAACACCGGGGAGCTGTTTTTT. It translates to CASSIGDSNTGELFF.